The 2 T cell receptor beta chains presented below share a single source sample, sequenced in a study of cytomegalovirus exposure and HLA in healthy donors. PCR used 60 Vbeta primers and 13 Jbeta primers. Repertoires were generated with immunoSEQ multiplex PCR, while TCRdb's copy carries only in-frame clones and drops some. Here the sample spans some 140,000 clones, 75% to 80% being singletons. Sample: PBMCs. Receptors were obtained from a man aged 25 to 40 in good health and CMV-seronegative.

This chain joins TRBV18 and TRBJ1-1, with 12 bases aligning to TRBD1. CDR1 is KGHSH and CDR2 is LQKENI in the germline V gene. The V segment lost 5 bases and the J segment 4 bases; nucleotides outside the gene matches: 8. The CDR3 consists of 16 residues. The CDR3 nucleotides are TGTGCCAGCTCAGGGACAGGGGGCGCTTCGGGCACTGAAGCTTTCTTT. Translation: CASSGTGGASGTEAFF.

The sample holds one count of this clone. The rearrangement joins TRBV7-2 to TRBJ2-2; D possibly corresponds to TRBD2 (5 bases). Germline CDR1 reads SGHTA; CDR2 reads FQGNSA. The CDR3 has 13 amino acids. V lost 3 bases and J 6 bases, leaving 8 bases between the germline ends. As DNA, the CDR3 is TGTGCCAGCAGCTTGGCCGGGGCCGGGGAGCTGTTTTTT. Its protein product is CASSLAGAGELFF.